The 17 T cell receptor beta chains given below trace back to one sample, sequenced in a study of OX40 agonist ivuxolimab in advanced cancers. Sequencing used immunoSEQ multiplex PCR; TCRdb keeps in-frame clones, though not all of them. The sample records roughly 76,000 clones, 92% being singletons. This sample comprised CD4+ or CD8+ T cells sorted from blood, obtained in a trial of the OX40 agonist ivuxolimab. All receptors come from an adult with an advanced solid tumor such as melanoma, head and neck, liver or kidney cancer.

The V gene is TRBV5-1, the J gene TRBJ2-7; D may be TRBD1 (6 bases). Between the trimmed V and J ends, which lost 4 bases and 4 bases, there was a span of 15 bases. The CDR3 covers 14 residues. CDR1 and CDR2 (germline): SGHRS, YFSETQ. CDR3 nucleotides: TGCGCCAGCAGCCCGGACAGCCCTGGTTACGAGCAGTACTTC. The encoded protein is CASSPDSPGYEQYF.

The rearrangement uses TRBV30 and TRBJ2-1; 11 bases are a match to TRBD2. The V and J ends lost 2 bases and 10 bases, in that order; junction bases with no gene match: 7. Germline V gene lookup returns CDR1 GTSNPN and CDR2 SVGIG (reference sequence). CDR3 length: 14 residues. CDR3 residues: CAWSNSGGAWEQFF. The CDR3 nucleotides read TGTGCCTGGAGTAATAGCGGGGGGGCCTGGGAGCAGTTCTTC.

The chain has TRBV6-6 and TRBJ1-5, with D tentatively TRBD1 (5 bases). Germline CDR1 MNHNY, CDR2 SVGAGI (reference sequence). With 4 bases removed from V and 6 bases from J, the gap between germline ends came to 13 bases. CDR3 length: 14 amino acids. CDR3 coding DNA: TGTGCCAGCAGTTCGTTGGGACTAGGTCAGCCCCAGCATTTT. Amino acids: CASSSLGLGQPQHF.

This chain joins TRBV27 and TRBJ1-6; weak D call: TRBD1 (5 bases). The CDR3 consists of 17 residues. Trimming cost V 5 bases and J 8 bases, with 22 bases left between them. The germline CDR1 and CDR2 sequences are MNHEY and SMNVEV (reference sequence). The CDR3 region is CASSILVGAGVDSPLHF. The CDR3 DNA reads TGTGCCAGCAGTATCCTCGTTGGGGCTGGCGTGGATTCACCCCTCCACTTT.

The J gene is TRBJ2-7, the V gene TRBV4-1, with 8 bases fitting TRBD1. CDR1 and CDR2 (germline): MGHRA, YSYEKL. The CDR3 is 15 residues long. V dropped 4 bases and J dropped 1; count of bases not matched to a gene: 6. CDR3 bases: TGCGCCAGCAGCCTTGGACAGGGCCTTTCCTACGAGCAGTACTTC. It is translated as CASSLGQGLSYEQYF.

The gene calls are TRBV5-1 and TRBJ1-5, with a weak D call TRBD1 (6 bases). The CDR3 runs 15 residues. V gave up 2 bases and J gave up 4 bases, with 13 bases separating them. The germline gives CDR1 SGHRS, CDR2 YFSETQ. DNA for the CDR3: TGCGCCAGCAGCTTAACGGGGGCTGGGAATCAGCCCCAGCATTTT. Protein sequence: CASSLTGAGNQPQHF.

The chain carries TRBV10-3 and TRBJ2-3, with D unresolved. This CDR3 is 14 amino acids long. Trimming stripped 0 bases from V and 6 bases from J, with 10 bases between. The germline gives CDR1 ENHRY, CDR2 SYGVKD. In DNA, the CDR3 is TGTGCCATCAGTGAGTCGACCCTGACCGATACGCAGTATTTT. Its protein is CAISESTLTDTQYF.

This clone was seen a single time. The gene calls are TRBV7-9 and TRBJ2-1, with 8 positions matching TRBD1. V trimming: 5 bases; J trimming: 7 bases; junction bases outside the gene matches: 13. Germline-derived CDR1 and CDR2 are SEHNR and FQNEAQ (reference sequence). This CDR3 has 16 amino acids. The CDR3 here is CASSASQGAAFNEQFF. CDR3 DNA sequence: TGTGCCAGCAGCGCCTCCCAGGGGGCAGCCTTTAATGAGCAGTTCTTC.

For the CDR3, the DNA is TGTGCCAGCAGTGAAGCGCTTCCCAGGGGGTCCGTCTACGAGCAGTACTTC. As protein: CASSEALPRGSVYEQYF. The chain couples TRBV6-1 to TRBJ2-7; TRBD1 aligns across 7 bases. The CDR3 has 17 amino acids. After removal of 0 bases from V and 3 bases from J, the junction contained 11 bases not matched to a gene. From germline, CDR1 is MNHNS and CDR2 SASEGT.

The V call is TRBV30, the J call TRBJ2-7, with 8 positions matching TRBD2. With V trimmed by 0 bases and J by 5 bases, 9 bases remained unmatched. This CDR3 spans 15 amino acids. The germline CDR1 and CDR2 sequences are GTSNPN and SVGIG (reference sequence). Here the CDR3 DNA reads TGTGCCTGGAGTGTAGACGGGGGGGCCACCAACGAGCAGTACTTC. Protein product: CAWSVDGGATNEQYF.

The chain carries TRBV10-2 and TRBJ2-1, with D perhaps TRBD1 (5 bases). V lost 3 bases to trimming and J lost 7 bases, with 16 bases between them. Germline loops: CDR1 WSHSY, CDR2 SAAADI. The CDR3 sequence is 15 residues long. CDR3 sequence (DNA): TGCGCCAGCAGTGACGGTAGCAGGGATAGGAATGAGCAGTTCTTC. Translated: CASSDGSRDRNEQFF.

In its sample, this clone was seen once. The V gene is TRBV7-6, the J gene TRBJ1-1, with 8 bases aligning to TRBD1. CDR3 size: 16 residues. V trimming: 1 base; J trimming: 0 bases; junction bases outside the gene matches: 4. The V gene's germline CDR1 is SGHVS and CDR2 FNYEAQ. The CDR3 DNA sequence: TGTGCCAGCAGCTTAGGGACAGGGTCCATGAACACTGAAGCTTTCTTT. This gives the protein CASSLGTGSMNTEAFF.

The rearrangement links TRBV14 to TRBJ2-2; maybe TRBD1 (5 bases). CDR1 is SGHDN, CDR2 FVKESK, per germline. The CDR3 is 15 residues long. Trimming shortened V by 2 bases and J by 4 bases, and 11 bases separated the two germline ends. The CDR3 DNA sequence: TGTGCCAGCAGCCAACAGGGCGGTATCACCGGGGAGCTGTTTTTT. Its protein is CASSQQGGITGELFF.

The chain employs TRBV4-3 and TRBJ2-2; the D gene is possibly TRBD2 (5 bases). CDR1 is LGHNA, CDR2 YSLEER, per germline. Trimming removed 0 bases from V and 0 bases from J, with 8 bases in between. This CDR3 contains 16 residues. This chain's CDR3 is CASSQDRTANTGELFF. CDR3 DNA: TGCGCCAGCAGCCAAGATCGGACTGCGAACACCGGGGAGCTGTTTTTT.

This chain connects TRBV27 to TRBJ2-7, with D possibly being TRBD2 (5 bases). V gave up 2 bases and J gave up 3 bases, with 17 bases separating them. Germline CDR1 is MNHEY and CDR2 is SMNVEV (reference sequence). The CDR3 consists of 16 residues. DNA for the CDR3: TGTGCCAGCAGTTTACAGGCAGTGACGGAGGTCTACGAGCAGTACTTC. This translates into CASSLQAVTEVYEQYF.

This chain uses TRBV18 with TRBJ1-1; no clear D. Germline V lookup: CDR1 KGHSH, CDR2 LQKENI. The length of the CDR3 is 12 residues. V shed 3 bases and J shed 7 bases, with 9 bases lying between them. In DNA form, the CDR3 reads TGTGCCAGCTCACCTCCGGGCAATGAAGCTTTCTTT. Its protein product is CASSPPGNEAFF.

J is TRBJ2-3 and V is TRBV6-1; 9 positions agree with TRBD2. This CDR3 contains 15 residues. Germline V gene sequence: CDR1 MNHNS, CDR2 SASEGT. The V segment lost 0 bases and the J segment 4 bases; nucleotides outside the gene matches: 2. This chain's CDR3 is CASSEAERGADTQYF. The CDR3, as DNA: TGTGCCAGCAGTGAAGCTGAGCGGGGGGCAGATACGCAGTATTTT.